These 11 T cell receptor beta chains were sequenced from one sample in a study of cytomegalovirus exposure and HLA in healthy donors. Data came from immunoSEQ multiplex PCR; TCRdb stores just in-frame clones and leaves some out. The table has about 95,000 clones, 75% to 90% seen once. What was sequenced was PBMCs. The receptor source for this set is a man aged 18 to 29 in good health and CMV-seropositive.

The V and J genes are TRBV5-6 and TRBJ2-3; 12 bases agree with TRBD2. CDR3 length: 16 residues. J was trimmed by 4 bases and V by 4 bases; bases with no gene match: 7. Germline V lookup: CDR1 SGHDT, CDR2 YYEEEE. The CDR3 nucleotides are TGTGCCAGCAGCCTCGGGCTAGCGGGAGGGTCAGATACGCAGTATTTT. Protein: CASSLGLAGGSDTQYF.

This chain joins TRBV2 and TRBJ1-1; D is unresolved. Per germline, CDR1 SNHLY and CDR2 FYNNEI. The CDR3 consists of 13 residues. The germline V and J ends were trimmed by 8 bases and 2 bases, with 12 bases remaining between them. DNA for the CDR3: TGTGCCAGCTGTGGGCAGGCAAACACTGAAGCTTTCTTT. Translating it yields CASCGQANTEAFF.

Here the CDR3 DNA reads TGCGCCAGCAGCTCTGGGACAGGGCCGAGGGGCTATGGCTACACCTTC. Encoded protein: CASSSGTGPRGYGYTF. This chain uses TRBV5-1 with TRBJ1-2; 9 bases are a match to TRBD1. The CDR3 contains 16 residues. The germline gives CDR1 SGHRS, CDR2 YFSETQ. The V and J ends lost 3 bases and 4 bases, in that order; junction bases with no gene match: 10.

This clone was seen a handful of times. The chain is built from TRBV5-1 and TRBJ1-2; 8 bases align to TRBD1. The germline CDR1 and CDR2 sequences are SGHRS and YFSETQ. V shed 5 bases and J 3 bases; nucleotides not matched to a gene: 3. This CDR3 is built from 13 residues. DNA for the CDR3: TGCGCCAGCAGTGGGACAGGCTACTATGGCTACACCTTC. Amino acids: CASSGTGYYGYTF.

The chain uses TRBV11-2 and TRBJ2-1, with D perhaps TRBD2 (5 bases). The CDR3 runs to 15 residues. V was shortened by 1 base and J by 3 bases, with 10 bases between the two germline ends. Germline-derived CDR1 and CDR2 are SGHAT and FQNNGV. As DNA, the CDR3 is TGTGCCAGCAGCTTAGCCTACGGGGACTACAATGAGCAGTTCTTC. The encoded protein is CASSLAYGDYNEQFF.

The chain carries TRBV5-1 and TRBJ1-1; D unresolved. Trimming took off 0 bases at V and 4 bases at J, with 13 bases between the two ends. CDR3 length: 15 residues. Germline CDR1 is SGHRS and CDR2 is YFSETQ. This CDR3 reads CASSLGSGVGTEAFF. In nucleotides, the CDR3 is TGCGCCAGCAGCTTGGGTTCAGGTGTGGGCACTGAAGCTTTCTTT.

J is TRBJ2-1 and V is TRBV19; TRBD2 matches at 12 bases. Germline CDR1 LNHDA, CDR2 SQIVND (reference sequence). The CDR3 is 16 amino acids. V lost 5 bases to trimming and J lost 8 bases; unmatched junction nucleotides: 10. The DNA of the CDR3 is TGTGCCAGTAGTCCGTCACTAGCGGGAGGCAGGGATGAGCAGTTCTTC. Translation: CASSPSLAGGRDEQFF.

This rearrangement joins TRBV5-1 to TRBJ1-1; TRBD1 aligns across 8 bases. The V segment lost 0 bases and the J segment 4 bases; nucleotides outside the gene matches: 17. Looked up from germline, CDR1 is SGHRS and CDR2 is YFSETQ. CDR3 length equals 19 residues. The CDR3 loop reads CASSLASPGQGRGGTEAFF. In nucleotides, the CDR3 is TGCGCCAGCAGCTTGGCGTCTCCCGGACAGGGTCGTGGAGGCACTGAAGCTTTCTTT.

V and J are TRBV19 and TRBJ1-1, with D possibly being TRBD1 (6 bases). Trimming cost V 9 bases and J 1 base, with 12 bases left between them. This CDR3 has 13 residues. Germline V CDR1 and CDR2: LNHDA, SQIVND (reference sequence). CDR3 region: CASRDTQNTEAFF. CDR3 DNA: TGTGCCAGCAGGGACACCCAGAACACTGAAGCTTTCTTT.

The chain is built from TRBV6-1 and TRBJ1-1; D possibly corresponds to TRBD1 (5 bases). This CDR3 has 14 residues. The germline gives CDR1 MNHNS, CDR2 SASEGT. Trimming took off 2 bases at V and 11 bases at J, with 18 bases between the two ends. The DNA for the CDR3 is TGTGCCAGCAGTGAATCGTCCGTAGGGAGGGGTGCTTTCTTT. Translated: CASSESSVGRGAFF.

The rearrangement links TRBV6-4 to TRBJ1-5, with D perhaps TRBD1 (5 bases). Per the germline V gene, CDR1 is MRHNA and CDR2 is SNTAGT. The CDR3 spans 14 residues. Trimming took off 2 bases at V and 4 bases at J, with 9 bases between the two ends. The CDR3 reads CASSDVGGNQPQHF. The DNA for the CDR3 is TGTGCCAGCAGTGACGTTGGGGGGAATCAGCCCCAGCATTTT.